These 24 T cell receptor beta chains came from one sample sequenced in a study of blood T cell repertoires in COVID-19. Profiled with immunoSEQ multiplex PCR; TCRdb holds only in-frame clones, not every one. Among 120,000 to 150,000 clones listed, 88% were seen once. Input material: peripheral blood. These receptors came from a human donor with COVID-19, enrolled during active disease. The donor label of this sample is uncertain.

The chain carries TRBV5-4 and TRBJ2-5; perhaps TRBD1 as D (6 bases). Germline V gene sequence: CDR1 SGHNT, CDR2 YYREEE (reference sequence). The CDR3 spans 14 residues. The V and J ends lost 3 bases and 0 bases respectively, with 9 bases between them. The CDR3 reads CASSSGQNQETQYF. In DNA, the CDR3 is TGTGCCAGCAGCTCTGGACAGAACCAAGAGACCCAGTACTTC.

V usage is TRBV27 and J usage is TRBJ2-2; possibly TRBD1 for D (6 bases). The CDR3 has 14 amino acids. Germline V gene sequence: CDR1 MNHEY, CDR2 SMNVEV (reference sequence). The V end was cut by 6 bases, the J end by 4 bases, with 12 bases between. In DNA, the CDR3 is TGTGCCAGCAGGCCGACAGGTAGCACCGGGGAGCTGTTTTTT. It translates to CASRPTGSTGELFF.

A remark on this clone: The same CDR3 is also encoded by other DNA sequences in this sample. V is TRBV9 and J is TRBJ1-1; 7 bases line up with TRBD1. In germline, CDR1 is SGDLS, CDR2 YYNGEE. Unmatched junction bases numbered 0, after V lost 3 bases and J lost 1 base. This CDR3 is built from 13 residues. CDR3 nucleotide sequence: TGTGCCAGCAGCGGACAGGGGAACACTGAAGCTTTCTTT. Protein: CASSGQGNTEAFF. Based on the CDR3 plus reference TRBV9 and TRBJ1-1, the full variable domain is DSGVTQTPKHLITATGQRVTLRCSPRSGDLSVYWYQQSLDQGLQFLIQYYNGEERAKGNILERFSAQQFPDLHSELNLSSLELGDSALYFCASSGQGNTEAFFGQGTRLTVV.

The V and J genes are TRBV19 and TRBJ2-3, with TRBD2 identical over 10 bases. Unmatched junction bases numbered 8, after V lost 4 bases and J lost 4 bases. CDR1 LNHDA and CDR2 SQIVND come from the germline V gene (reference sequence). There are 16 residues in the CDR3. CDR3 in amino acids: CASSTGLAVGSDTQYF. Written as DNA, the CDR3 is TGTGCCAGTAGTACAGGACTAGCGGTCGGGTCAGATACGCAGTATTTT.

The CDR3 nucleotides read TGTGCCAGCAGCCAAGATCAAAACAGGGCCCGTGGTGATGGCTACACCTTC. Translation gives CASSQDQNRARGDGYTF. The chain has TRBV3-1 (or the pseudogene TRBV3-2) and TRBJ1-2; D may be TRBD1 (6 bases). Germline V gene lookup returns CDR1 LGHDT and CDR2 YNNKEL (reference sequence). V was trimmed by 0 bases and J by 6 bases, leaving 20 bases between them. The length of the CDR3 is 17 residues.

This chain links TRBV10-2 with TRBJ2-5; 7 positions agree with TRBD1. V lost 6 bases to trimming and J lost 2 bases; unmatched junction nucleotides: 9. Germline loops: CDR1 WSHSY, CDR2 SAAADI. This CDR3 contains 15 residues. CDR3: CASSEIGTEQETQYF. CDR3 in DNA: TGCGCCAGCAGCGAAATAGGGACAGAACAAGAGACCCAGTACTTC.

The gene calls are TRBV5-6 and TRBJ1-1; no firm D call. CDR1 and CDR2 from the germline V gene are SGHDT and YYEEEE. The CDR3 consists of 14 residues. Trimming cost V 2 bases and J 4 bases, with 12 bases left between them. The CDR3 spells CASSFGRGGTEAFF. The CDR3 DNA reads TGTGCCAGCAGCTTTGGCCGGGGTGGCACTGAAGCTTTCTTT.

The genes are TRBV4-1 and TRBJ2-1; TRBD1 aligns across 10 bases. The V segment lost 1 base and the J segment 8 bases; nucleotides outside the gene matches: 17. This CDR3 comprises 19 residues. Germline-derived CDR1 and CDR2 are MGHRA and YSYEKL. CDR3 sequence: CASSQAEGGRQGARDEQFF. CDR3 bases: TGCGCCAGCAGCCAAGCAGAAGGGGGAAGACAGGGGGCAAGGGATGAGCAGTTCTTC.

This chain joins TRBV28 and TRBJ1-5, with TRBD1 matching over 8 bases. The V gene end was trimmed by 3 bases and the J gene end by 7 bases; junction bases not matched to a gene: 5. Germline-derived CDR1 and CDR2 are MDHEN and SYDVKM. CDR3 length equals 14 residues. CDR3 sequence (DNA): TGTGCCAGCAGTTTCCGACAGGGGACCCAGCCCCAGCATTTT. As protein: CASSFRQGTQPQHF.

The V and J genes are TRBV27 and TRBJ2-2; 11 bases are a match to TRBD1. V gave up 3 bases and J gave up 5 bases; unmatched junction bases: 5. Germline V CDR1 and CDR2: MNHEY, SMNVEV (reference sequence). This CDR3 spans 16 amino acids. In DNA, the CDR3 is TGTGCCAGCAGTTTTGCAGGGACAGGGGGTACCGGGGAGCTGTTTTTT. This gives the protein CASSFAGTGGTGELFF.

This chain connects TRBV3-1 (or the pseudogene TRBV3-2) to TRBJ2-4; 7 nucleotides align to TRBD1. Per germline, CDR1 LGHDT and CDR2 YNNKEL (reference sequence). The CDR3 totals 15 residues. J gave up 6 bases and V 1 base, and 6 bases lay outside the gene matches. DNA of the CDR3: TGTGCCAGCAGCCAAGGAGGGACAGTTGGAAACATTCAGTACTTC. Translation gives CASSQGGTVGNIQYF.

The genes are TRBV15 and TRBJ1-4, with 7 nucleotides matching TRBD1. Germline CDR1 and CDR2: LNHNV and YYDKDF (reference sequence). The CDR3 covers 16 residues. With V trimmed by 0 bases and J by 3 bases, 4 bases remained unmatched. The CDR3 here is CATSRDEGAANEKLFF. In nucleotides, the CDR3 is TGTGCCACCAGCAGAGATGAGGGGGCAGCTAATGAAAAACTGTTTTTT.

This clone has only a few counts. The chain has TRBV6-1 and TRBJ1-2, with TRBD1 as a possible D gene (5 bases). CDR1 is MNHNS, CDR2 SASEGT, per germline. CDR3 length: 14 residues. V was pared by 1 base and J by 8 bases, with 14 bases between. This CDR3 is CASSEGGGGVGYTF. The CDR3 coding sequence is TGTGCCAGCAGTGAAGGGGGGGGAGGGGTCGGCTACACCTTC.

This clone is a singleton in its sample. The chain combines TRBV2 with TRBJ2-2; TRBD1 aligns across 8 bases. Germline V gene lookup returns CDR1 SNHLY and CDR2 FYNNEI. The CDR3 consists of 15 residues. V dropped 6 bases and J dropped 3; count of bases not matched to a gene: 6. The CDR3: CASRQGGADTGELFF. The CDR3 DNA reads as TGTGCCAGCAGACAGGGGGGCGCGGACACCGGGGAGCTGTTTTTT. Based on the CDR3 plus reference TRBV2 and TRBJ2-2, the full variable domain is EPEVTQTPSHQVTQMGQEVILRCVPISNHLYFYWYRQILGQKVEFLVSFYNNEISEKSEIFDDQFSVERPDGSNFTLKIRSTKLEDSAMYFCASRQGGADTGELFFGEGSRLTVL.

This chain links TRBV10-3 with TRBJ1-1; 7 bases map to TRBD1. V shed 6 bases and J 1 base; nucleotides not matched to a gene: 11. Germline CDR1 reads ENHRY; CDR2 reads SYGVKD. The CDR3 consists of 16 residues. CDR3 DNA sequence: TGTGCCATCAGGCTAAACCAGGGGGGACCGAACACTGAAGCTTTCTTT. Translation gives CAIRLNQGGPNTEAFF.

This chain joins TRBV3-1 (or the pseudogene TRBV3-2) and TRBJ1-1, with a tentative D call TRBD1 (5 bases). CDR1 and CDR2 (germline): LGHDT, YNNKEL (reference sequence). CDR3 length equals 17 residues. Deletions cut 3 bases from V and 4 bases from J, with 21 bases between. CDR3 sequence (DNA): TGTGCCAGCAGCCATTCATCATTTAGTCGGGGGGTCACTGAAGCTTTCTTT. This codes for CASSHSSFSRGVTEAFF.

The V gene is TRBV7-9, the J gene TRBJ1-1, with 7 bases identical to TRBD1. Germline assignment: CDR1 SEHNR and CDR2 FQNEAQ (reference sequence). With 3 bases clipped from V and 1 base from J, the junction kept 5 bases outside the gene matches. CDR3 length equals 15 residues. In DNA form, the CDR3 reads TGTGCCAGCAGCTTTCCAGGGGGGAGGAACACTGAAGCTTTCTTT. Amino acids: CASSFPGGRNTEAFF.

The chain uses TRBV4-1 and TRBJ2-2; 12 nucleotides align to TRBD1. The junction had 4 bases not matched to a gene; V was cut back by 4 bases and J by 7 bases. This CDR3 region has 15 residues. Germline V gene lookup returns CDR1 MGHRA and CDR2 YSYEKL. CDR3 sequence (DNA): TGCGCCAGCAGCCCGGGACAGGGGGCGGTCGGGGAGCTGTTTTTT. Translation: CASSPGQGAVGELFF.

This chain links TRBV7-6 with TRBJ2-5, with 8 bases matching TRBD1. V trimming: 6 bases; J trimming: 0 bases; junction bases outside the gene matches: 9. The germline V gene has CDR1 SGHVS and CDR2 FNYEAQ. The CDR3 runs 16 residues. DNA for the CDR3: TGTGCCAGCAGACCCCGGGAACAGGGGGACCAAGAGACCCAGTACTTC. This sequence encodes CASRPREQGDQETQYF.

The V gene is TRBV5-4, the J gene TRBJ1-3, with D hard to call. V lost 0 bases, J lost 0 bases, and 7 bases lay in between. The germline gives CDR1 SGHNT, CDR2 YYREEE (reference sequence). The CDR3 spans 15 residues. The CDR3 region is CASSLDPGSGNTIYF. The CDR3 nucleotides read TGTGCCAGCAGCTTGGATCCGGGCTCTGGAAACACCATATATTTT.

The chain recombines TRBV5-4 with TRBJ2-7; the match to TRBD1 covers 8 bases. In germline, CDR1 is SGHNT, CDR2 YYREEE (reference sequence). CDR3 size: 14 residues. Trimming took 3 bases from V and 2 from J; bases not matched to a gene: 4. The CDR3 loop is CASSWDRSAYEQYF. The CDR3 bases are TGTGCCAGCAGCTGGGACAGGTCCGCCTACGAGCAGTACTTC. The full variable domain, completed using reference TRBV5-4 and TRBJ2-7, is ETGVTQSPTHLIKTRGQQVTLRCSSQSGHNTVSWYQQALGQGPQFIFQYYREEENGRGNFPPRFSGLQFPNYSSELNVNALELDDSALYLCASSWDRSAYEQYFGPGTRLTVT.

The chain is built from TRBV7-6 and TRBJ2-5; 10 bases map to TRBD2. Germline loops: CDR1 SGHVS, CDR2 FNYEAQ. CDR3 length: 16 residues. Trimming removed 5 bases from V and 1 base from J; junction bases left unmatched: 7. CDR3 DNA sequence: TGTGCCAGCAGCCAGGGGACTAGCGTCCCCCAAGAGACCCAGTACTTC. Protein product: CASSQGTSVPQETQYF.

The DNA of the CDR3 is TGTGCCAGCAGCCCCGTGCGGGGGGCGTCGGGAGAGACCCAGTACTTC. Translated: CASSPVRGASGETQYF. The V and J genes are TRBV5-8 and TRBJ2-5, with 8 positions matching TRBD2. CDR3 length equals 16 residues. Trimming cost V 4 bases and J 4 bases; bases outside gene matches: 12. Germline V gives CDR1 SGHTS, CDR2 YDEGEE.

The chain uses TRBV25-1 and TRBJ2-5, with no clear D. The germline V and J ends were trimmed by 1 base and 5 bases, with 11 bases remaining between them. Per the germline V gene, CDR1 is MGHDK and CDR2 is SYGVNS. CDR3 length: 14 amino acids. The CDR3 is CASSESDTWETQYF. The DNA for the CDR3 is TGTGCCAGCAGTGAATCCGACACATGGGAGACCCAGTACTTC.